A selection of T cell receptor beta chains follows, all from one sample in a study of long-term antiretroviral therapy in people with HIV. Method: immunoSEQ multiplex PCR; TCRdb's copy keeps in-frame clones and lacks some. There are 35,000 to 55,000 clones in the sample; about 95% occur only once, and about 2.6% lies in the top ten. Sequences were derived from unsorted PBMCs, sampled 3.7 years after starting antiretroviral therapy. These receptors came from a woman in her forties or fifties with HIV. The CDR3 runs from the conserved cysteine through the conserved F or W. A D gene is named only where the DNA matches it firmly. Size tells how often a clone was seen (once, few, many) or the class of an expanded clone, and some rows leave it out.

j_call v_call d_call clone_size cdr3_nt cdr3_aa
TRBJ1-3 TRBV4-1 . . TGCGCCAGCAGCCAGTACGACAGGCGTTCTGGAAACACCATATATTTT CASSQYDRRSGNTIYF
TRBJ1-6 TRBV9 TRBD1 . TGTGCCAGCAGCGGGAGACAGGGATATAATTCACCCCTCCACTTT CASSGRQGYNSPLHF
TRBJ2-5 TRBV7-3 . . TGTGCCAGCAGCTTAGGGCCACAAGAGACCCAGTACTTC CASSLGPQETQYF
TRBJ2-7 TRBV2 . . TGTGCCAGCAGCGGAGGGGACAGTAGGCGCTACGAGCAGTACTTC CASSGGDSRRYEQYF
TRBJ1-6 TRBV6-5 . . TGTGCCAGCAGTCGACAGTCTAATTCACCCCTCCACTTT CASSRQSNSPLHF
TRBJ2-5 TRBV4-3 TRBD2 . TGCGCCAGCAGCCAAACTAGCGGGGGGGCTCAAGAGACCCAGTACTTC CASSQTSGGAQETQYF
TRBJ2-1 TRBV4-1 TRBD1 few TGCGCCAGCAGCCAAGATGGGGACAGTAGTGTGGCGAATGAGCAGTTCTTC CASSQDGDSSVANEQFF
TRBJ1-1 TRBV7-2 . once TGTGCCAGCAGCTTAGACCCACAGGGATATACTGAAGCTTTCTTT CASSLDPQGYTEAFF
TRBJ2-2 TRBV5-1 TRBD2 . TGCGCCAGCAGCTCTAGCGGGGGGCCTACGAACACCGGGGAGCTGTTTTTT CASSSSGGPTNTGELFF
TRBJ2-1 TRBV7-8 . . TGTGCCAGCAGCTTAACCTGGACCTACAATGAGCAGTTCTTC CASSLTWTYNEQFF
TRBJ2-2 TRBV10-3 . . TGTGCCTTAAGTTCAGGGCTGAACACCGGGGAGCTGTTTTTT CALSSGLNTGELFF
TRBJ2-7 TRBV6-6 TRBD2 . TGTGCCAGCAGCCGGACTAGCGGGCCCTCCTACGAGCAGTACTTC CASSRTSGPSYEQYF
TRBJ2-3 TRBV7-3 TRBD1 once TGTGCCAGCATCTCCCGGACAGGGGGGACAGATACGCAGTATTTT CASISRTGGTDTQYF